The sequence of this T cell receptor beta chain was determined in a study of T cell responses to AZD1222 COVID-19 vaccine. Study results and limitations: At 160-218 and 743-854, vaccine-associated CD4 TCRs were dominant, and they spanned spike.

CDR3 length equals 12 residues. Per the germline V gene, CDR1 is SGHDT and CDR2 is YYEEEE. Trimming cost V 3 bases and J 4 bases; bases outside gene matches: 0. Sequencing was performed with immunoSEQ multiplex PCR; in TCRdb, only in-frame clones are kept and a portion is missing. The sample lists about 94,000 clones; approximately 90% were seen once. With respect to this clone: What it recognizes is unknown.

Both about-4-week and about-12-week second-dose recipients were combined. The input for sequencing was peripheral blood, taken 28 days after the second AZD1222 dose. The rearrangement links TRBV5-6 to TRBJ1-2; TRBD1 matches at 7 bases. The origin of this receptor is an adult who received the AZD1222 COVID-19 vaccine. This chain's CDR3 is CASSSGGYGYTF. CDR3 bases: TGTGCCAGCAGCTCAGGGGGCTATGGCTACACCTTC.